These T cell receptor beta chains were read from a single sample in a study of T cells in tumors after PD-1 blockade. Generated by immunoSEQ multiplex PCR, the TCRdb table keeps only in-frame clones and is missing some. The sample contains around 51,000 clones, 81% of which appear only once. The starting material was PBMCs, obtained before anti-PD-1 treatment. These TCRs come from a human donor with basal cell carcinoma. CDR3s include the opening cysteine and the closing phenylalanine or tryptophan. The D gene is left open where the match is weak.

TRBV6-4	NA	TRBJ2-1	CASSEQGHSYNEQFF
TRBV7-6	NA	TRBJ1-5	CASSSGTLGQPQHF
TRBV3-1/TRBV3-2	NA	TRBJ2-7	CASSKSGARPYEQYF
TRBV11-1	NA	TRBJ2-5	CASSPFGQGTQETQYF
TRBV5-1	NA	TRBJ1-1	CASKEPGNTEAFF
TRBV5-1	NA	TRBJ2-1	CASSLVAESYNEQFF
TRBV9	NA	TRBJ1-1	CASSVAGGSTEAFF
TRBV7-9	TRBD1	TRBJ1-3	CASRSTGGLGNTIYF
TRBV6-5	NA	TRBJ2-7	CASSKQGEDYEQYF
TRBV6-5	TRBD2	TRBJ2-5	CASIRGGVQETQYF
TRBV25-1	NA	TRBJ2-3	CASSDGASTDTQYF
TRBV19	NA	TRBJ2-7	CASSWGLSSYEQYF
TRBV5-1	NA	TRBJ2-1	CASSTLTSVDYNEQFF
TRBV7-9	TRBD1	TRBJ2-7	CASSWGQGLWEQYF
TRBV5-1	NA	TRBJ1-6	CASSPGGTGWSFSPLHF
TRBV30	NA	TRBJ1-1	CAWSQGNTEAFF
TRBV11-3	NA	TRBJ2-1	CASSPASYNEQFF
TRBV5-4	NA	TRBJ1-6	CASSLDRDKARSPLHF
TRBV6-5	NA	TRBJ2-7	CASSSRQPVYEQYF
TRBV2	NA	TRBJ1-2	CATRGQWSYGYTF
TRBV25-1	TRBD2	TRBJ2-3	CASSEKRGYTDTQYF
TRBV7-9	NA	TRBJ1-1	CASSLQEKTAFF
TRBV3-1/TRBV3-2	NA	TRBJ1-1	CASSQDEGMNTEAFF
TRBV15	TRBD2	TRBJ2-7	CATSPIASAGDREQYF
TRBV12-3/TRBV12-4	NA	TRBJ2-7	CASSLTVTYEQYF
TRBV4-1	NA	TRBJ1-6	CASSQSLSSYNSPLHF
TRBV6-5	NA	TRBJ2-2	CASSYGVGELFF
TRBV2	NA	TRBJ2-3	CASSGERHTDTQYF
TRBV3-1/TRBV3-2	TRBD1	TRBJ2-1	CASSMGVAGGLYNEQFF
TRBV7-9	TRBD2	TRBJ2-3	CASSLGTSGVGGTQYF
TRBV24-1	NA	TRBJ1-1	CATSDLKVNTEAFF
TRBV10-3	NA	TRBJ2-3	CAIKPFGKSGTDTQYF
TRBV12-3/TRBV12-4	TRBD1	TRBJ1-2	CASREGQGDGYTF
TRBV3-1/TRBV3-2	NA	TRBJ2-1	CASSRGLGEQFF
TRBV5-6	NA	TRBJ2-6	CASSFRDTSSGANVLTF
TRBV12-3/TRBV12-4	NA	TRBJ1-1	CASSLTLNTEAFF
TRBV3-1/TRBV3-2	TRBD1	TRBJ2-2	CASSQGQGASGELFF
TRBV7-2	TRBD1	TRBJ2-7	CASSRTQDRVHEQYF
TRBV28	NA	TRBJ1-4	CASTLAGFEKLFF
TRBV21-1	NA	TRBJ1-1	CASTRANTEAFF
TRBV27	NA	TRBJ2-7	CASSLRGRKYEQYF
TRBV27	NA	TRBJ2-1	CASSFGRQGSYNEQFF
TRBV2	TRBD2	TRBJ2-1	CARGPGLAGRGEQFF
TRBV4-2	NA	TRBJ1-3	CASSQVQGVGGNTIYF
TRBV7-8	NA	TRBJ2-3	CASSPAYREGTDTQYF
TRBV28	NA	TRBJ2-1	CASNGHHNEQFF
TRBV27	NA	TRBJ1-5	CASSPPGYNQPQHF
TRBV2	NA	TRBJ1-5	CASSPLGGSNQPQHF
TRBV2	NA	TRBJ1-5	CASNRVDQPQHF
TRBV7-6	TRBD1	TRBJ1-2	CASSFTGESGYTF
TRBV3-1/TRBV3-2	NA	TRBJ2-7	CASSLSIISYEQYF
TRBV27	NA	TRBJ2-7	CASSLLGGEQYF
TRBV5-1	TRBD2	TRBJ2-7	CASSLIAGSSYEQYF
TRBV5-4	NA	TRBJ1-6	CASRQGRKDSPLHF
TRBV7-8	NA	TRBJ1-2	CASSRGGNYGYTF
TRBV7-9	TRBD1	TRBJ1-6	CASSQDRVAPLHF
TRBV6-5	NA	TRBJ2-1	CASSRLTSSYNEQFF
TRBV5-1	NA	TRBJ1-4	CASSLSGGTNEKLFF
TRBV7-9	NA	TRBJ1-2	CASSLARDVVGYTF